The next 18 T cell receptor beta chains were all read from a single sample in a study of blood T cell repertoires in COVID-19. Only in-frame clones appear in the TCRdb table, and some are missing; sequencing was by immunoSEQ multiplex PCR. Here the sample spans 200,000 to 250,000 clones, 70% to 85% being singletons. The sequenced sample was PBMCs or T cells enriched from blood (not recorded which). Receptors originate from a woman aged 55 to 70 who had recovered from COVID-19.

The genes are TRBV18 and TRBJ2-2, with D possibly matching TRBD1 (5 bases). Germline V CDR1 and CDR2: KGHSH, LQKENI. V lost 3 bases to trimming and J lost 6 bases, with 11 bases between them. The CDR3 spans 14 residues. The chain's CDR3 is CASSPRRGPGELFF. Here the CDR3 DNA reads TGTGCCAGCTCACCTCGTAGGGGTCCCGGGGAGCTGTTTTTT.

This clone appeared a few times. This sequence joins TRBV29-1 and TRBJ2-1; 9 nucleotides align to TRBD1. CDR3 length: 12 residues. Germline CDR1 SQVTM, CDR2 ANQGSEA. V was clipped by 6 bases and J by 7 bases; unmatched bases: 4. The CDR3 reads CSVYRGRNEQFF. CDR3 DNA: TGCAGCGTATACAGGGGGCGGAATGAGCAGTTCTTC.

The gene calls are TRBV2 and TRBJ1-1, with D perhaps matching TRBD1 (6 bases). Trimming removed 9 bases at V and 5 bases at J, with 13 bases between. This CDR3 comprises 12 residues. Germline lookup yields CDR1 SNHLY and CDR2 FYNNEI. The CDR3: CARQGRTTEAFF. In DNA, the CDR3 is TGTGCCAGACAGGGTAGGACAACTGAAGCTTTCTTT. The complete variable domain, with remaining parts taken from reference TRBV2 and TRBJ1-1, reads EPEVTQTPSHQVTQMGQEVILRCVPISNHLYFYWYRQILGQKVEFLVSFYNNEISEKSEIFDDQFSVERPDGSNFTLKIRSTKLEDSAMYFCARQGRTTEAFFGQGTRLTVV.

The CDR3 coding sequence is TGTGCCAGCAAGGAGGACAGAAATTCACCCCTCCACTTT. Protein: CASKEDRNSPLHF. V usage is TRBV2 and J usage is TRBJ1-6; possible D gene TRBD1, 6 bases. This CDR3 contains 13 residues. CDR1 is SNHLY and CDR2 is FYNNEI in the germline V gene. Between the trimmed V and J ends, which lost 7 bases and 7 bases, there was a span of 11 bases.

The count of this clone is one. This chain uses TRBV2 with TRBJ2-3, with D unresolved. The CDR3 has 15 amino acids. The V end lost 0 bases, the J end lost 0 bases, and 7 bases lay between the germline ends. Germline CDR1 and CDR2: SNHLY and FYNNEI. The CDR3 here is CASSEAWQSTDTQYF. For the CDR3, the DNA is TGTGCCAGCAGTGAAGCTTGGCAGAGCACAGATACGCAGTATTTT.

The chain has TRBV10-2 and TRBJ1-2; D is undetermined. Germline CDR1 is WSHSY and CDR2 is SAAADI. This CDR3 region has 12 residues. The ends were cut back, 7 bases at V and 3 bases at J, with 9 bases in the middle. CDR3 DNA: TGCGCCAGCACTAGCGATTACTATGGCTACACCTTC. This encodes CASTSDYYGYTF.

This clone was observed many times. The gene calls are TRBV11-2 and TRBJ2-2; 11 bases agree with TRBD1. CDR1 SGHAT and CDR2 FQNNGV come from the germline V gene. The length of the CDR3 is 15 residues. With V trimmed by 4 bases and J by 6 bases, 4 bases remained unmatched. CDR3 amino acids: CASSWTGGSSGELFF. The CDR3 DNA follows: TGTGCCAGCAGCTGGACAGGGGGCAGTTCCGGGGAGCTGTTTTTT.

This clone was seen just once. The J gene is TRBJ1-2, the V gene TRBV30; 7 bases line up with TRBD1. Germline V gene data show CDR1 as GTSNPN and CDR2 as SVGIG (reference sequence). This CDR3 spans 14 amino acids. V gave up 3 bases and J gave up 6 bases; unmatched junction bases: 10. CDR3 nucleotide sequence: TGTGCCTGGAGCAACACAGGGGATAGGGATGGCTACACCTTC. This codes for CAWSNTGDRDGYTF. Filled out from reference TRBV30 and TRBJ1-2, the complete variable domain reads SQTIHQWPATLVQPVGSPLSLECTVEGTSNPNLYWYRQAAGRGLQLLFYSVGIGQISSEVPQNLSASRPQDRQFILSSKKLLLSDSGFYLCAWSNTGDRDGYTFGSGTRLTVV.

CDR3 loop: CASFGQGRYGYTF. The CDR3, as DNA: TGTGCCAGCTTTGGACAGGGACGCTATGGCTACACCTTC. The chain recombines TRBV25-1 with TRBJ1-2; 8 positions agree with TRBD1. This CDR3 spans 13 amino acids. V was clipped by 8 bases and J by 4 bases; unmatched bases: 6. Germline V gene lookup returns CDR1 MGHDK and CDR2 SYGVNS.

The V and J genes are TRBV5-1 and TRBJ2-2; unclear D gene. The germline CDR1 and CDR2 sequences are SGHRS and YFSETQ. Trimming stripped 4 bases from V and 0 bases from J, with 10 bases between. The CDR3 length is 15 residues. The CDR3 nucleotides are TGCGCCAGCAGCCCACAGAACGCGAACACCGGGGAGCTGTTTTTT. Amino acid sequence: CASSPQNANTGELFF.

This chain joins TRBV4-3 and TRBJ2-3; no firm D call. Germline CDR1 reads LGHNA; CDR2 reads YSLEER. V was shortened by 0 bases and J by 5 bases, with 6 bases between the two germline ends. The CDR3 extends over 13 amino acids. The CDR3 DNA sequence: TGCGCCAGCAGCCAAGAAACACGAGATACGCAGTATTTT. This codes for CASSQETRDTQYF.

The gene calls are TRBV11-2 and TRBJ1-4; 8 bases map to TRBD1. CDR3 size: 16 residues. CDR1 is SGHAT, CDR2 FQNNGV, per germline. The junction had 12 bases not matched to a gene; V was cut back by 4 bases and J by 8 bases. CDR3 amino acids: CASSSYRQGPDEKLFF. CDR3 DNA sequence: TGTGCCAGCAGCTCCTATCGACAGGGGCCGGACGAAAAACTGTTTTTT.

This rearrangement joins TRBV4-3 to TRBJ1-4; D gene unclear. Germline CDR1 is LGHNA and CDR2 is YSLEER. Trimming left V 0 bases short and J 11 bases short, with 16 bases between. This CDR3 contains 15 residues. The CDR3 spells CASSQDLAGEAKLFF. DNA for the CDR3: TGCGCCAGCAGCCAAGATTTGGCGGGCGAGGCGAAACTGTTTTTT.

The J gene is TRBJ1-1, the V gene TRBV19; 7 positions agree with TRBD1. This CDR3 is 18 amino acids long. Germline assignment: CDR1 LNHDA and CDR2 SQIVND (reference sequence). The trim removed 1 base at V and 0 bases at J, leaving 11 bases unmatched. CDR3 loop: CASSIVGRGTIMNTEAFF. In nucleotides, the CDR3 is TGTGCCAGTAGTATAGTTGGCAGGGGGACAATTATGAACACTGAAGCTTTCTTT.

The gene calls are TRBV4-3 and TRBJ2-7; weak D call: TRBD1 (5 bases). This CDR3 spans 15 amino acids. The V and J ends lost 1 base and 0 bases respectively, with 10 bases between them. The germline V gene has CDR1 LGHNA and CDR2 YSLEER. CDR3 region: CASSQGGQLSYEQYF. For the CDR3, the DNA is TGCGCCAGCAGCCAAGGGGGCCAACTCTCCTACGAGCAGTACTTC.

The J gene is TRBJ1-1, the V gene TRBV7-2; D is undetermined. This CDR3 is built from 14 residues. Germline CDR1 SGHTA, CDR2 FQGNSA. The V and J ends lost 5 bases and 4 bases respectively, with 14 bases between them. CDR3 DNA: TGTGCCAGCAGCCCAGCGGTCCGGGGCACTGAAGCTTTCTTT. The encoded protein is CASSPAVRGTEAFF.

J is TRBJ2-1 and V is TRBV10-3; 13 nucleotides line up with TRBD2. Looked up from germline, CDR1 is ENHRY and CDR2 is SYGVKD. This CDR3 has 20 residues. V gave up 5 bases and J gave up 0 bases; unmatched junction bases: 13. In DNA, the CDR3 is TGTGCCATCAGTAAGAGGGGACTAGCGGGGTCCCCAGTCTCCTACAATGAGCAGTTCTTC. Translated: CAISKRGLAGSPVSYNEQFF.

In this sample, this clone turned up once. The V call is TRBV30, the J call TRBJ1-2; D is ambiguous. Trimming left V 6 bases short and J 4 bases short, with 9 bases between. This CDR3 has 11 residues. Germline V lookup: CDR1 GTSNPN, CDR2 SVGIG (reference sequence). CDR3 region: CACGRLYGYTF. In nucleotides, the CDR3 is TGTGCCTGCGGGAGGCTCTATGGCTACACCTTC.